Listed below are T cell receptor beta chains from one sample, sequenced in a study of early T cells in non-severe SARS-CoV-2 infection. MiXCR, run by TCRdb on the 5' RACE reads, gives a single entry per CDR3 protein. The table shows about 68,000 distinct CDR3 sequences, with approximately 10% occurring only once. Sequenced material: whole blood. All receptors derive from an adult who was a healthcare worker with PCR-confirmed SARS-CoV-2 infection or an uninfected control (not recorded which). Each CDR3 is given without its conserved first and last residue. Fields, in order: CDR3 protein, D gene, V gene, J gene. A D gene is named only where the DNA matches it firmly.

CDR3aa: ASEDVGSYEQY
d_gene: NA
v_gene: TRBV2
j_gene: TRBJ2-7

CDR3aa: SARTFVSAGGQTQY
d_gene: TRBD2
v_gene: TRBV20-1
j_gene: TRBJ2-5

CDR3aa: ASSQVGVVRQETQY
d_gene: NA
v_gene: TRBV7-2
j_gene: TRBJ2-5

CDR3aa: SARDFFDYNEQF
d_gene: NA
v_gene: TRBV20-1
j_gene: TRBJ2-1

CDR3aa: ASSLGGQGSNTEAF
d_gene: NA
v_gene: TRBV28
j_gene: TRBJ1-1

CDR3aa: ASSHSVPYEQY
d_gene: NA
v_gene: TRBV3-1
j_gene: TRBJ2-7

CDR3aa: ASSFGGREETQY
d_gene: NA
v_gene: TRBV11-2
j_gene: TRBJ2-5

CDR3aa: ASSQQQQETQY
d_gene: NA
v_gene: TRBV14
j_gene: TRBJ2-5

CDR3aa: ASSRTSGFLDTQY
d_gene: TRBD2
v_gene: TRBV14
j_gene: TRBJ2-3

CDR3aa: SVVPHSLEAF
d_gene: NA
v_gene: TRBV29-1
j_gene: TRBJ1-1

CDR3aa: ASSQDGTSGTYEQY
d_gene: TRBD2
v_gene: TRBV9
j_gene: TRBJ2-7

CDR3aa: ASMPGESYEQY
d_gene: NA
v_gene: TRBV12-3/TRBV12-4
j_gene: TRBJ2-7

CDR3aa: ASSQGLAVEWYTGELF
d_gene: TRBD2
v_gene: TRBV7-8
j_gene: TRBJ2-2

CDR3aa: SARRPGNTIY
d_gene: NA
v_gene: TRBV20-1
j_gene: TRBJ1-3

CDR3aa: ASSYSSETEAF
d_gene: NA
v_gene: TRBV6-6
j_gene: TRBJ1-1

CDR3aa: VTSRDRYEQY
d_gene: NA
v_gene: TRBV15
j_gene: TRBJ2-7

CDR3aa: ASSEGGGADTQY
d_gene: NA
v_gene: TRBV25-1
j_gene: TRBJ2-3

CDR3aa: ASSLGAGGPNEQF
d_gene: TRBD2
v_gene: TRBV7-3
j_gene: TRBJ2-1

CDR3aa: SATHSGLAGGAQY
d_gene: TRBD2
v_gene: TRBV20-1
j_gene: TRBJ2-7

CDR3aa: ASSGTSGRVPTGETQY
d_gene: TRBD2
v_gene: TRBV12-3/TRBV12-4
j_gene: TRBJ2-5

CDR3aa: ASSSPLANQETQY
d_gene: TRBD2
v_gene: TRBV5-4
j_gene: TRBJ2-5

CDR3aa: ARRHRKAGVSNEQF
d_gene: TRBD2
v_gene: TRBV5-3
j_gene: TRBJ2-1

CDR3aa: ASSPPENLRDTQY
d_gene: NA
v_gene: TRBV7-9
j_gene: TRBJ2-3

CDR3aa: ASSPWTSLRETQY
d_gene: NA
v_gene: TRBV6-6
j_gene: TRBJ2-5

CDR3aa: SAKGYLNEQF
d_gene: NA
v_gene: TRBV20-1
j_gene: TRBJ2-1

CDR3aa: ASSLVTSTGELF
d_gene: NA
v_gene: TRBV7-2
j_gene: TRBJ2-2

CDR3aa: ASQRWGYEQY
d_gene: NA
v_gene: TRBV5-6
j_gene: TRBJ2-7

CDR3aa: ASRPTGSLSGYT
d_gene: NA
v_gene: TRBV27
j_gene: TRBJ1-2

CDR3aa: ASSFAGELF
d_gene: NA
v_gene: TRBV7-6
j_gene: TRBJ2-2

CDR3aa: ASSDFRGERF
d_gene: NA
v_gene: TRBV6-4
j_gene: TRBJ2-1

CDR3aa: ASSLGDRDTEAF
d_gene: TRBD1
v_gene: TRBV7-4
j_gene: TRBJ1-1

CDR3aa: ASSQEKIGTDYSPLH
d_gene: TRBD1
v_gene: TRBV3-1
j_gene: TRBJ1-6

CDR3aa: ASTAGVETQY
d_gene: NA
v_gene: TRBV6-2/TRBV6-3
j_gene: TRBJ2-5

CDR3aa: ASSLDRGTRSYEQY
d_gene: NA
v_gene: TRBV7-8
j_gene: TRBJ2-7

CDR3aa: ASSLGTGFGYT
d_gene: TRBD1
v_gene: TRBV11-2
j_gene: TRBJ1-2

CDR3aa: SARGDSGANVLT
d_gene: NA
v_gene: TRBV20-1
j_gene: TRBJ2-6

CDR3aa: ASSLAGQGSYEQY
d_gene: TRBD1
v_gene: TRBV7-2
j_gene: TRBJ2-7

CDR3aa: ASSKIEETQY
d_gene: NA
v_gene: TRBV28
j_gene: TRBJ2-5

CDR3aa: ASSLGLHSGANVLT
d_gene: NA
v_gene: TRBV28
j_gene: TRBJ2-6

CDR3aa: ASITESDEQY
d_gene: NA
v_gene: TRBV2
j_gene: TRBJ2-7

CDR3aa: ASSELQGTLRYEQY
d_gene: NA
v_gene: TRBV14
j_gene: TRBJ2-7

CDR3aa: ASSGLGSGLSYEQY
d_gene: NA
v_gene: TRBV7-8
j_gene: TRBJ2-7

CDR3aa: ASSLTSSGNTIY
d_gene: NA
v_gene: TRBV27
j_gene: TRBJ1-3

CDR3aa: ASGQKETQY
d_gene: NA
v_gene: TRBV6-6
j_gene: TRBJ2-5

CDR3aa: ASSQPLRGEQY
d_gene: NA
v_gene: TRBV3-1
j_gene: TRBJ2-7

CDR3aa: ASSFLPGQGPDTQY
d_gene: NA
v_gene: TRBV28
j_gene: TRBJ2-3

CDR3aa: ASSLEGVGSGTQY
d_gene: NA
v_gene: TRBV11-2
j_gene: TRBJ2-3

CDR3aa: ASSPLDRGLGDTQY
d_gene: TRBD1
v_gene: TRBV18
j_gene: TRBJ2-3